A selection of T cell receptor beta chains follows, all from one sample in a study of Ad26.COV2.S vaccination and SARS-CoV-2 variants. Profiled with immunoSEQ multiplex PCR; TCRdb holds only in-frame clones, not every one. The sample contains approximately 450,000 clones, over 75% of which appear only once. Here the sequenced sample was peripheral blood, taken in a trial of Ad26.COV2.S vaccine versus placebo. The source of these receptors is a person between 18 and 59 years old who received the Ad26.COV2.S COVID-19 vaccine or a placebo. Both conserved end residues are trimmed from each CDR3.

J: TRBJ2-1; V: TRBV4-2; CDR3: ASSQGLAYPYNEQF
J: TRBJ2-2; V: TRBV7-9; CDR3: ASSVGLAEFNTGELF
J: TRBJ1-1; V: TRBV12-3/TRBV12-4; CDR3: ASRGGTEAF
J: TRBJ2-5; V: TRBV7-8; CDR3: ASSSERVLQETQY
J: TRBJ2-3; V: TRBV29-1; CDR3: SVGSQGGIGDTQY
J: TRBJ1-5; V: TRBV10-3; CDR3: AITDSSNQPQH
J: TRBJ2-1; V: TRBV7-9; CDR3: ASSLAGNYNEQF
J: TRBJ2-7; V: TRBV2; CDR3: ASSPAPGYEQY
J: TRBJ2-7; V: TRBV20-1; CDR3: SAIGYEQY
J: TRBJ2-3; V: TRBV19; CDR3: ASSIDRTGGLTDTQY
J: TRBJ2-2; V: TRBV15; CDR3: ATSRGEAWELF
J: TRBJ1-6; V: TRBV7-2; CDR3: ASSPLVGPLH
J: TRBJ1-3; V: TRBV4-2; CDR3: ASSQAGGAGNTIY
J: TRBJ1-2; V: TRBV19; CDR3: ASSIRNSNYGYT
J: TRBJ2-3; V: TRBV5-5; CDR3: ASSLGGGSTDTQY
J: TRBJ2-7; V: TRBV15; CDR3: ATSRGGTAYEQY
J: TRBJ1-1; V: TRBV5-6; CDR3: ASTRDSRNTEAF
J: TRBJ2-1; V: TRBV19; CDR3: ASSIHLADNEQF
J: TRBJ2-2; V: TRBV14; CDR3: ASSHKAGVNTGELF
J: TRBJ2-2; V: TRBV28; CDR3: ASLEVNTGELF
J: TRBJ2-7; V: TRBV29-1; CDR3: SVEVGQTYEQY
J: TRBJ1-4; V: TRBV29-1; CDR3: SVEGLGEKLF
J: TRBJ1-5; V: TRBV30; CDR3: AWSPIGGGSNQPQH
J: TRBJ2-1; V: TRBV6-2/TRBV6-3; CDR3: ASSYSILRGSYNEQF
J: TRBJ2-3; V: TRBV21-1; CDR3: ASSQPDGEGSISTDTQY
J: TRBJ2-5; V: TRBV29-1; CDR3: SVDLNQETQY
J: TRBJ2-7; V: TRBV2; CDR3: ASRAAYEQY
J: TRBJ2-1; V: TRBV11-1; CDR3: ASSLAGGFEQF
J: TRBJ2-6; V: TRBV24-1; CDR3: ATSDKSLPSGANVLT
J: TRBJ2-7; V: TRBV2; CDR3: ASRQQYYEQY
J: TRBJ2-1; V: TRBV2; CDR3: ARGRTGGNEQF
J: TRBJ2-3; V: TRBV28; CDR3: ASSGDRATDTQY
J: TRBJ1-5; V: TRBV2; CDR3: ASSGTGSAQPQH
J: TRBJ2-7; V: TRBV28; CDR3: ASKPVGRFYEQY
J: TRBJ1-2; V: TRBV29-1; CDR3: SVGYPESNYGYT
J: TRBJ2-7; V: TRBV5-6; CDR3: ASSPTGAYEQY
J: TRBJ2-7; V: TRBV6-5; CDR3: ASSRQVSYEQY
J: TRBJ1-2; V: TRBV5-6; CDR3: ASSLPVLYGYT
J: TRBJ2-7; V: TRBV5-5; CDR3: ASSQGQSTYEQY
J: TRBJ2-2; V: TRBV7-9; CDR3: ASSLVLARSAAGELF
J: TRBJ1-4; V: TRBV10-3; CDR3: AISETGQINEKLF
J: TRBJ2-7; V: TRBV29-1; CDR3: SALQGTQDYEQY
J: TRBJ1-1; V: TRBV30; CDR3: AWSRLSGTEAF
J: TRBJ2-2; V: TRBV4-1; CDR3: ASSQDGSGPNTGELF
J: TRBJ2-7; V: TRBV3-1/TRBV3-2; CDR3: ASSPGQPISYEQY
J: TRBJ2-3; V: TRBV11-2; CDR3: ASSLGTPRDTQY
J: TRBJ2-3; V: TRBV7-2; CDR3: ASSSGGTSGDSQY
J: TRBJ2-5; V: TRBV3-1/TRBV3-2; CDR3: ASSRTTQREYTQY
J: TRBJ2-7; V: TRBV9; CDR3: ASSVQAGEQY
J: TRBJ2-7; V: TRBV3-1/TRBV3-2; CDR3: ASSQEGGPSYEQY
J: TRBJ2-2; V: TRBV6-5; CDR3: ASNRGSDTGELF
J: TRBJ2-7; V: TRBV4-3; CDR3: ASSQSSGPSYEQY
J: TRBJ2-2; V: TRBV19; CDR3: ASSISGQNTGELF
J: TRBJ1-4; V: TRBV6-1; CDR3: ASSERWDGTIEKLF
J: TRBJ1-5; V: TRBV6-5; CDR3: ASSFSTGVNQPQH